The 19 T cell receptor beta chains below all came from one sample that was sequenced in a study of T cell responses to AZD1222 COVID-19 vaccine. Sequenced by immunoSEQ multiplex PCR; TCRdb stores in-frame clones only, minus some. The data contain 90,000 to 120,000 clones, roughly 87% of them seen just once; the ten biggest clones take up 4% to 5.5%. The source material was peripheral blood, sampled on day 0 of AZD1222 vaccination. The receptors were gathered from an adult in good health.

This chain connects TRBV6-4 to TRBJ1-1; tentatively, D is TRBD1 (6 bases). The length of the CDR3 is 16 residues. Trimming removed 2 bases from V and 2 bases from J, with 15 bases in between. Germline CDR1 reads MRHNA; CDR2 reads SNTAGT. CDR3 DNA: TGTGCCAGCAGTGACCCAGGGGAGGATTACAACACTGAAGCTTTCTTT. Translating it yields CASSDPGEDYNTEAFF.

The chain recombines TRBV12-3 or TRBV12-4 with TRBJ1-1; D may be TRBD1 (6 bases). This CDR3 comprises 13 residues. V shed 4 bases and J shed 11 bases, with 17 bases lying between them. CDR3 nucleotide sequence: TGTGCCAGCAGTTACGGGGGACAAATCTGGGCTTTCTTT. Its translation is CASSYGGQIWAFF.

The rearrangement links TRBV4-1 to TRBJ1-3; possible D gene TRBD1, 5 bases. Germline V lookup: CDR1 MGHRA, CDR2 YSYEKL. There are 16 residues in the CDR3. V lost 4 bases and J lost 4, with 17 bases in between. DNA for the CDR3: TGCGCCAGCAGCCCCGTCCAGGCAGGGAAGGGAAACACCATATATTTT. It translates to CASSPVQAGKGNTIYF.

This sequence joins TRBV30 and TRBJ1-2; TRBD1 is a possible D gene (5 bases). The CDR3 has 13 residues. Per germline, CDR1 GTSNPN and CDR2 SVGIG (reference sequence). V lost 5 bases to trimming and J lost 5 bases, with 15 bases between them. In DNA form, the CDR3 reads TGTGCCTGGGGCCTGGGGGGTTGGTATGGCTACACCTTC. Its protein is CAWGLGGWYGYTF.

The rearrangement links TRBV5-4 to TRBJ1-5, with D unclear. From germline, CDR1 is SGHNT and CDR2 YYREEE (reference sequence). The V gene lost 4 bases and the J gene lost 7 bases, with 12 bases spanning the gap. The CDR3 is 13 amino acids. The CDR3 loop reads CASSPGREQPQHF. CDR3 nucleotides: TGTGCCAGCAGCCCCGGAAGAGAGCAGCCCCAGCATTTT.

The chain couples TRBV4-1 to TRBJ1-1; 12 positions match TRBD1. The CDR3 length is 15 residues. Germline V gives CDR1 MGHRA, CDR2 YSYEKL. J lost 7 bases, V lost 3 bases, and 6 bases had no gene match. The CDR3 nucleotides read TGCGCCAGCAGCCAGGCCGGGACAGGGGGCGTTGAAGCTTTCTTT. The encoded protein is CASSQAGTGGVEAFF.

The chain is built from TRBV14 and TRBJ2-2; TRBD2 agrees at 11 bases. The CDR3 extends over 18 amino acids. CDR1 and CDR2 (germline): SGHDN, FVKESK. V gave up 4 bases and J gave up 2 bases; unmatched junction bases: 9. The CDR3, as DNA: TGTGCCAGCAGCCCTCGACTAGCGGGGCCACTAAACACCGGGGAGCTGTTTTTT. This codes for CASSPRLAGPLNTGELFF. The whole variable domain, filled in from reference TRBV14 and TRBJ2-2, reads EAGVTQFPSHSVIEKGQTVTLRCDPISGHDNLYWYRRVMGKEIKFLLHFVKESKQDESGMPNNRFLAERTGGTYSTLKVQPAELEDSGVYFCASSPRLAGPLNTGELFFGEGSRLTVL.

The J gene is TRBJ1-6, the V gene TRBV6-6; no clear D gene. V was trimmed by 8 bases and J by 10 bases, leaving 9 bases between them. The germline V gene has CDR1 MNHNY and CDR2 SVGAGI (reference sequence). The CDR3 totals 11 residues. CDR3 sequence reads: CASVIPSPLHF. CDR3 in DNA: TGTGCCAGCGTTATTCCCTCACCCCTCCACTTT.

The V call is TRBV19, the J call TRBJ1-5; D might be TRBD1 (6 bases). This CDR3 region has 15 residues. The V end was cut by 3 bases, the J end by 2 bases, with 11 bases between. The V gene's germline CDR1 is LNHDA and CDR2 SQIVND (reference sequence). DNA for the CDR3: TGTGCCAGTAGTATCCGGGGGGCGGGCAATCAGCCCCAGCATTTT. Residues: CASSIRGAGNQPQHF.

The chain joins TRBV3-1 (or the pseudogene TRBV3-2) to TRBJ2-2; TRBD1 matches 9 bases. The CDR3 extends over 17 amino acids. V was clipped by 1 base and J by 0 bases; unmatched bases: 3. Germline loops: CDR1 LGHDT, CDR2 YNNKEL (reference sequence). This chain's CDR3 is CASSQAGQGPNTGELFF. CDR3 sequence (DNA): TGTGCCAGCAGCCAAGCGGGACAGGGCCCGAACACCGGGGAGCTGTTTTTT.

The table lists this clone with a count of one. CDR3 DNA sequence: TGTGCCAGCAGCTGGGGGGCACGGGACACTGAAGCTTTCTTT. Amino acids: CASSWGARDTEAFF. The chain recombines TRBV5-6 with TRBJ1-1; perhaps TRBD1 as D (6 bases). The CDR3 covers 14 residues. With 3 bases removed from V and 3 bases from J, the gap between germline ends came to 12 bases. The V gene's germline CDR1 is SGHDT and CDR2 YYEEEE.

The chain has TRBV6-5 and TRBJ2-7; 11 bases are shared with TRBD1. The junction had 7 bases not matched to a gene; V was cut back by 11 bases and J by 4 bases. Germline V CDR1 and CDR2: MNHEY, SVGAGI. There are 13 residues in the CDR3. This CDR3 reads CAGPGDRGYEQYF. The CDR3 DNA reads TGTGCCGGGCCTGGGGACAGGGGGTACGAGCAGTACTTC.

The chain recombines TRBV9 with TRBJ2-1; TRBD2 matches 7 bases. The germline gives CDR1 SGDLS, CDR2 YYNGEE. V lost 0 bases and J lost 5; bases outside the gene matches: 14. This CDR3 is built from 18 residues. The CDR3 region is CASSVEPPLGLADNEQFF. The CDR3 DNA follows: TGTGCCAGCAGCGTAGAGCCCCCCTTGGGTCTAGCGGACAATGAGCAGTTCTTC.

This chain links TRBV6-2 or TRBV6-3 with TRBJ1-1; 7 nucleotides align to TRBD1. CDR1 is MNHEY, CDR2 SVGEGT, per germline. This CDR3 has 18 residues. V trimming: 4 bases; J trimming: 0 bases; junction bases outside the gene matches: 14. The CDR3 spells CASSSVRQGDRMNTEAFF. The CDR3 DNA follows: TGTGCCAGCAGTTCGGTTCGGCAGGGGGACCGAATGAACACTGAAGCTTTCTTT.

The V call is TRBV10-3, the J call TRBJ1-3; 7 bases are a match to TRBD1. This CDR3 spans 14 amino acids. Trimming took 6 bases from V and 0 from J; bases not matched to a gene: 2. Germline CDR1 is ENHRY and CDR2 is SYGVKD. The CDR3 spells CAIRDRDSGNTIYF. Here the CDR3 DNA reads TGTGCCATCAGAGACAGGGACTCTGGAAACACCATATATTTT.

The chain carries TRBV21-1 and TRBJ1-1. TRBV21-1 is a pseudogene locus. The CDR3 length is 15 residues. CDR3: CASSSRGGGDTEAFF. CDR3 nucleotides: TGTGCCAGCAGCAGCCGCGGGGGGGGTGACACTGAAGCTTTCTTT.

This clone has a single count. The chain combines TRBV30 with TRBJ2-2, with D tentatively TRBD1 (6 bases). Germline V gene sequence: CDR1 GTSNPN, CDR2 SVGIG (reference sequence). Between the trimmed V and J ends, which lost 7 bases and 5 bases, there was a span of 17 bases. This CDR3 spans 14 amino acids. The DNA of the CDR3 is TGTGCCTACCCTCAGGGGCTGGGGACCGGGGAGCTGTTTTTT. Translated, it gives CAYPQGLGTGELFF.

The chain joins TRBV7-9 to TRBJ2-7; a weak D match, TRBD2 (6 bases). The CDR3 has 14 residues. Per the germline V gene, CDR1 is SEHNR and CDR2 is FQNEAQ (reference sequence). The germline V and J ends were trimmed by 5 bases and 7 bases, with 18 bases remaining between them. CDR3 nucleotide sequence: TGTGCCAGCAGCATACCGGGACTTCCGTCTGAGCAGTACTTC. Its translation: CASSIPGLPSEQYF.

The J gene is TRBJ2-7, the V gene TRBV18; possible D gene TRBD2, 6 bases. Germline V gives CDR1 KGHSH, CDR2 LQKENI. V was shortened by 2 bases and J by 4 bases, with 15 bases between the two germline ends. CDR3 length: 15 amino acids. The DNA of the CDR3 is TGTGCCAGCTCACCATCAGGGTCGGGGGAGTACGAGCAGTACTTC. This sequence encodes CASSPSGSGEYEQYF. Based on the CDR3 plus reference TRBV18 and TRBJ2-7, the full variable domain is NAGVMQNPRHLVRRRGQEARLRCSPMKGHSHVYWYRQLPEEGLKFMVYLQKENIIDESGMPKERFSAEFPKEGPSILRIQQVVRGDSAAYFCASSPSGSGEYEQYFGPGTRLTVT.